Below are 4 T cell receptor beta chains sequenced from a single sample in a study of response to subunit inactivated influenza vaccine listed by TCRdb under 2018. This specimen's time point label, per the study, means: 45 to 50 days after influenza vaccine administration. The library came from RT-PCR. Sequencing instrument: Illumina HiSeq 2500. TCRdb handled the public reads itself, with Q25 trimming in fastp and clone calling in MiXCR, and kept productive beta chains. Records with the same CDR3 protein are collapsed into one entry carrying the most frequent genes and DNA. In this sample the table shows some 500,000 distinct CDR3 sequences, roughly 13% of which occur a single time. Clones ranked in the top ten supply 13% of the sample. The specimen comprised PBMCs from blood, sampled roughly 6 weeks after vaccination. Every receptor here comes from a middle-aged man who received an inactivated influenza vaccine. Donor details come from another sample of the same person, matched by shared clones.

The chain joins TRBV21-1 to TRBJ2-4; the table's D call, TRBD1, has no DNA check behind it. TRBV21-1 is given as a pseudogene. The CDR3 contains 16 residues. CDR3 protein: CASSTQGVGRKNIQYF. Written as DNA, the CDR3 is TGTGCCAGCAGCACCCAAGGGGTGGGAAGGAAAAACATTCAGTACTTC.

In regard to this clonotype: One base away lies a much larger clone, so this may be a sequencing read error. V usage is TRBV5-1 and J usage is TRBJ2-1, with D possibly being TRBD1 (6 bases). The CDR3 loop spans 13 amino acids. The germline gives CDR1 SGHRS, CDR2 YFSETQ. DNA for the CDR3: TGCACCAGCAGCCTACTCCAAGGGGGTGAGCAGTTCTTC. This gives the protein CTSSLLQGGEQFF.

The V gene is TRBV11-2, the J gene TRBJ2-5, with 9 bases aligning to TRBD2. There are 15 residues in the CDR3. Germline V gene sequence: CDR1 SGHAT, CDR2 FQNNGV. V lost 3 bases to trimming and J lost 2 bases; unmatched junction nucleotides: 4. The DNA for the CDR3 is TGTGCCAGCAGCTTCCTAGCGGGGATGCAAGAGACCCAGTACTTC. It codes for CASSFLAGMQETQYF.

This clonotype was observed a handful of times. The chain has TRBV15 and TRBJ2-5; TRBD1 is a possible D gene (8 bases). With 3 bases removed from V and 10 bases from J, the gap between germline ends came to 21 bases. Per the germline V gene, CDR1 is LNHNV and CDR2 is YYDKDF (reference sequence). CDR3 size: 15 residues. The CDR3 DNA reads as TGTGCCACCAGCAGGGGACAGGCCCCGGGGGGTGTCCAGTACTTC. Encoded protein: CATSRGQAPGGVQYF.